Listed here are 29 T cell receptor beta chains from one sample, sequenced in a study of blood T cell repertoires in COVID-19. The assay was immunoSEQ multiplex PCR, and TCRdb's table has in-frame clones only and misses some. The sample gives approximately 250,000 clones, approximately 89% of which show up once; approximately 10% is in the top ten. The sample consisted of peripheral blood. The receptors come from a woman in her 70s with COVID-19, enrolled during active disease.

The chain joins TRBV5-1 to TRBJ2-2, with 8 bases matching TRBD2. V gave up 2 bases and J gave up 6 bases; unmatched junction bases: 12. Germline loops: CDR1 SGHRS, CDR2 YFSETQ. There are 17 residues in the CDR3. The CDR3 DNA follows: TGCGCCAGCAGCTTTGGACGAAGCGGGAGTATTGCCGGGGAGCTGTTTTTT. This encodes CASSFGRSGSIAGELFF.

This chain connects TRBV30 to TRBJ1-1; 7 bases agree with TRBD1. CDR1 and CDR2 (germline): GTSNPN, SVGIG (reference sequence). The V segment lost 2 bases and the J segment 2 bases; nucleotides outside the gene matches: 5. The CDR3 has 14 amino acids. The CDR3 region is CAWSKGTVNTEAFF. In DNA form, the CDR3 reads TGTGCCTGGAGTAAGGGGACAGTCAACACTGAAGCTTTCTTT.

V usage is TRBV29-1 and J usage is TRBJ1-4, with 7 bases identical to TRBD1. Germline V lookup: CDR1 SQVTM, CDR2 ANQGSEA. The length of the CDR3 is 13 residues. J gave up 9 bases and V 0 bases, and 4 bases lay outside the gene matches. The CDR3 loop is CSVEDGTVKKLFF. The CDR3 DNA reads as TGCAGCGTTGAAGACGGGACAGTCAAAAAACTGTTTTTT.

In this sample, this clone turned up once. V usage is TRBV4-3 and J usage is TRBJ2-1; D might be TRBD1 (6 bases). This CDR3 spans 16 amino acids. The V end was cut by 0 bases, the J end by 4 bases, with 13 bases between. The germline V gene encodes CDR1 LGHNA and CDR2 YSLEER. CDR3 protein: CASSQDPRTEYNEQFF. CDR3 bases: TGCGCCAGCAGCCAAGATCCTAGGACAGAGTACAATGAGCAGTTCTTC.

The V call is TRBV6-7, the J call TRBJ2-1, with D tentatively TRBD2 (5 bases). TRBV6-7 is sorted into the ORF group, with uncertain function. Trimming removed 6 bases from V and 0 bases from J, with 30 bases in between. The CDR3 is 21 residues long. DNA of the CDR3: TGTGCCAGCAGGGTGAGACTAAATGTTTGGGCTTTAAGTGGCTCCTACAATGAGCAGTTCTTC. This encodes CASRVRLNVWALSGSYNEQFF.

This chain links TRBV21-1 with TRBJ2-1; TRBD2 is the table's D call and was not checked against the DNA. TRBV21-1 is a pseudogene locus. The length of the CDR3 is 12 residues. The CDR3 loop is CASTNTSNEQFF. The CDR3 DNA reads as TGTGCCAGCACCAATACTAGCAATGAGCAGTTCTTC.

The chain is built from TRBV7-2 and TRBJ1-2; 8 nucleotides align to TRBD1. CDR1 is SGHTA, CDR2 FQGNSA, per germline. J lost 4 bases, V lost 5 bases, and 21 bases had no gene match. The CDR3 is made up of 19 amino acids. CDR3 region: CASSDRAGGRGRHGYGYTF. CDR3 DNA: TGTGCCAGCAGCGATAGAGCGGGCGGCAGGGGGCGACACGGCTATGGCTACACCTTC. The whole variable domain, filled in from reference TRBV7-2 and TRBJ1-2, reads GAGVSQSPSNKVTEKGKDVELRCDPISGHTALYWYRQSLGQGLEFLIYFQGNSAPDKSGLPSDRFSAERTGGSVSTLTIQRTQQEDSAVYLCASSDRAGGRGRHGYGYTFGSGTRLTVV.

This clone was observed a handful of times. The chain is built from TRBV30 and TRBJ1-1; D is perhaps TRBD1 (5 bases). This CDR3 region has 14 residues. Per the germline V gene, CDR1 is GTSNPN and CDR2 is SVGIG (reference sequence). V was pared by 4 bases and J by 1 base, with 13 bases between. The CDR3 is CAWTRFQGNTEAFF. DNA of the CDR3: TGTGCCTGGACTCGTTTTCAGGGGAACACTGAAGCTTTCTTT.

CDR3 residues: CASSLTPGSYEQYF. CDR3 coding DNA: TGTGCCAGCAGCTTAACTCCGGGGTCCTACGAGCAGTACTTC. J is TRBJ2-7 and V is TRBV7-3, with D possibly TRBD2 on 5 matching bases. CDR1 and CDR2 from the germline V gene are SGHTA and FQGTGA. The ends were cut back, 0 bases at V and 1 base at J, with 7 bases in the middle. The CDR3 sequence is 14 residues long.

V is TRBV19 and J is TRBJ2-7; 7 positions agree with TRBD1. Germline trimming cut 5 bases from V and 0 bases from J; bases unmatched to any gene: 4. CDR1 is LNHDA and CDR2 is SQIVND in the germline V gene (reference sequence). CDR3 length: 14 residues. The CDR3 region is CASSPRDSSYEQYF. The CDR3 bases are TGTGCCAGTAGTCCCCGGGACAGCTCCTACGAGCAGTACTTC.

The CDR3 DNA is TGTGCCAGCGAGGGACTAGCGCCCCACAATGAGCAGTTCTTC. It codes for CASEGLAPHNEQFF. V gene TRBV11-3 combines with J gene TRBJ2-1, with 10 bases fitting TRBD2. This CDR3 region has 14 residues. Germline loops: CDR1 SGHNT, CDR2 YENEEA. V lost 8 bases to trimming and J lost 5 bases; unmatched junction nucleotides: 6.

The chain employs TRBV19 and TRBJ2-1, with D perhaps TRBD2 (6 bases). The V end was cut by 3 bases, the J end by 10 bases, with 10 bases between. Germline V CDR1 and CDR2: LNHDA, SQIVND (reference sequence). The CDR3 length is 12 residues. CDR3 DNA: TGTGCCAGTAGTATTCTTAGCGGAGAGCAGTTCTTC. As protein: CASSILSGEQFF.

The V call is TRBV5-1, the J call TRBJ1-3, with 7 bases fitting TRBD1. Germline lookup yields CDR1 SGHRS and CDR2 YFSETQ. The CDR3 contains 20 residues. Losses at the gene ends were 0 bases for V and 0 bases for J; bases not matched to a gene: 15. CDR3 bases: TGCGCCAGCAGCTTGGCCTCTATTCGGACAGGCACTATCTCTGGAAACACCATATATTTT. Translated: CASSLASIRTGTISGNTIYF.

The chain recombines TRBV18 with TRBJ2-4, with 7 bases identical to TRBD1. CDR1 is KGHSH, CDR2 LQKENI, per germline. The J segment lost 0 bases and the V segment lost 6 bases, leaving 8 bases of the junction unmatched. This CDR3 region has 16 residues. In DNA, the CDR3 is TGTGCCAGCTCTCCTGACAGGGTGATAGCCAAAAACATTCAGTACTTC. Protein product: CASSPDRVIAKNIQYF.

This clone was detected once. The chain uses TRBV6-5 and TRBJ1-6, with D possibly matching TRBD1 (6 bases). V lost 4 bases, J lost 8 bases, and 15 bases lay in between. The CDR3 extends over 15 amino acids. Germline V gene data show CDR1 as MNHEY and CDR2 as SVGAGI. The CDR3 sequence is CASSFDQGRDSPLHF. For the CDR3, the DNA is TGTGCCAGCAGTTTTGACCAGGGGCGGGATTCACCCCTCCACTTT.

The J gene is TRBJ2-1, the V gene TRBV24-1, with 7 bases lining up with TRBD2. Germline assignment: CDR1 KGHDR and CDR2 SFDVKD. Trimming took 5 bases from V and 0 from J; bases not matched to a gene: 6. There are 16 residues in the CDR3. The CDR3 nucleotides read TGTGCCACCAGTGGAGGGAGGGATTACTCCTACAATGAGCAGTTCTTC. Translation gives CATSGGRDYSYNEQFF.

With regard to this clone: Other DNA sequences in the sample encode the same CDR3. This chain connects TRBV28 to TRBJ2-7, with a weak D call TRBD2 (5 bases). The V gene's germline CDR1 is MDHEN and CDR2 SYDVKM. The CDR3 is made up of 14 amino acids. The V end lost 2 bases, the J end lost 2 bases, and 10 bases lay between the germline ends. This CDR3 reads CASSLEGSAYEQYF. The CDR3 coding sequence is TGTGCCAGCAGTTTAGAGGGTAGCGCCTACGAGCAGTACTTC.

This chain links TRBV7-2 with TRBJ1-4, with D unclear. Germline CDR1 is SGHTA and CDR2 is FQGNSA. V lost 5 bases and J lost 8, with 12 bases in between. The CDR3 has 13 amino acids. The CDR3 loop is CASSPGSKEKLFF. The DNA for the CDR3 is TGTGCCAGCAGCCCCGGGTCAAAGGAAAAACTGTTTTTT.

The table lists this clone with a count of one. The chain joins TRBV5-1 to TRBJ2-3; D may be TRBD2 (5 bases). V gave up 4 bases and J gave up 5 bases, with 17 bases separating them. This CDR3 comprises 15 residues. Germline loops: CDR1 SGHRS, CDR2 YFSETQ. CDR3 loop: CASSDIAGGLDTQYF. DNA of the CDR3: TGCGCCAGCAGCGACATTGCAGGAGGTCTAGATACGCAGTATTTT.

The sample holds one count of this clone. The chain combines TRBV6-2 or TRBV6-3 with TRBJ2-3; D is perhaps TRBD2 (5 bases). Germline CDR1 and CDR2: MNHEY and SVGEGT. CDR3 size: 16 residues. Trimming stripped 1 base from V and 2 bases from J, with 13 bases between. The CDR3 nucleotides are TGTGCCAGCAGTTACTTGTCCGGGGAGTCCACAGATACGCAGTATTTT. It codes for CASSYLSGESTDTQYF.

This sequence joins TRBV28 and TRBJ1-1; 7 positions match TRBD1. The CDR3 spans 15 residues. Losses at the gene ends were 6 bases for V and 10 bases for J; bases not matched to a gene: 17. Germline V gene sequence: CDR1 MDHEN, CDR2 SYDVKM. The CDR3 bases are TGTGCCAGCAGCCCCGGCGACAGGGTTAGTATTGGAGCTTTCTTT. Protein product: CASSPGDRVSIGAFF.

This clone was recorded a few times. The rearrangement uses TRBV11-2 and TRBJ1-2; D gene uncertain. Germline assignment: CDR1 SGHAT and CDR2 FQNNGV. Trimming removed 3 bases from V and 8 bases from J, with 19 bases in between. CDR3 length: 15 residues. CDR3 DNA sequence: TGTGCCAGCAGCTTTTTCCGGGGAACCCGGGGAGGCTACACCTTC. Its protein is CASSFFRGTRGGYTF.

The chain links TRBV6-2 or TRBV6-3 to TRBJ2-1, with D tentatively TRBD1 (5 bases). The germline V gene encodes CDR1 MNHEY and CDR2 SVGEGT. The length of the CDR3 is 16 residues. Trimming stripped 5 bases from V and 2 bases from J, with 16 bases between. CDR3 sequence: CASSTHRQIPYNEQFF. The CDR3 DNA reads as TGTGCCAGCAGTACCCACCGACAGATACCCTACAATGAGCAGTTCTTC.

The genes are TRBV7-3 and TRBJ1-2, with D perhaps matching TRBD1 (5 bases). Germline CDR1 SGHTA, CDR2 FQGTGA. Trimming removed 5 bases at V and 5 bases at J, with 12 bases between. There are 13 residues in the CDR3. The CDR3 protein is CASSPAGLYGYTF. The DNA for the CDR3 is TGTGCCAGCAGCCCAGCAGGGCTGTATGGCTACACCTTC. The entire variable domain, with the rest obtained from reference TRBV7-3 and TRBJ1-2, is as follows: GAGVSQTPSNKVTEKGKYVELRCDPISGHTALYWYRQSLGQGPEFLIYFQGTGAADDSGLPNDRFFAVRPEGSVSTLKIQRTERGDSAVYLCASSPAGLYGYTFGSGTRLTVV.

This chain links TRBV18 with TRBJ2-5; D remains ambiguous. This CDR3 is built from 13 residues. Germline lookup yields CDR1 KGHSH and CDR2 LQKENI. Trimming cost V 3 bases and J 2 bases, with 7 bases left between them. This CDR3 reads CASSPGNQETQYF. The CDR3 coding sequence is TGTGCCAGCTCACCCGGTAATCAAGAGACCCAGTACTTC. Complete variable domain (other parts from reference TRBV18 and TRBJ2-5): NAGVMQNPRHLVRRRGQEARLRCSPMKGHSHVYWYRQLPEEGLKFMVYLQKENIIDESGMPKERFSAEFPKEGPSILRIQQVVRGDSAAYFCASSPGNQETQYFGPGTRLLVL.

This clone was observed a single time. The chain joins TRBV9 to TRBJ2-3; 8 bases fit TRBD2. Unmatched junction bases numbered 2, after V lost 2 bases and J lost 0 bases. The CDR3 runs to 15 residues. CDR1 SGDLS and CDR2 YYNGEE come from the germline V gene. Here the CDR3 reads CASSVASGSTDTQYF. CDR3 DNA: TGTGCCAGCAGCGTGGCTAGCGGGAGCACAGATACGCAGTATTTT.

This chain uses TRBV27 with TRBJ1-5; TRBD1 matches 7 bases. In germline, CDR1 is MNHEY, CDR2 SMNVEV (reference sequence). With 6 bases clipped from V and 3 bases from J, the junction kept 14 bases outside the gene matches. The CDR3 has 17 residues. CDR3 DNA sequence: TGTGCCAGCAGCCGGGGTGGGACAGCCTACGACAATCAGCCCCAGCATTTT. As protein: CASSRGGTAYDNQPQHF.

The chain employs TRBV19 and TRBJ1-2, with 7 nucleotides matching TRBD1. Germline assignment: CDR1 LNHDA and CDR2 SQIVND (reference sequence). CDR3 length equals 15 residues. V lost 6 bases and J lost 0; bases outside the gene matches: 7. The CDR3 nucleotides read TGTGCCAGTAGACCAACCGACAGGGCTAACTATGGCTACACCTTC. Its translation: CASRPTDRANYGYTF. The full variable domain, rest sourced from reference TRBV19 and TRBJ1-2, is DGGITQSPKYLFRKEGQNVTLSCEQNLNHDAMYWYRQDPGQGLRLIYYSQIVNDFQKGDIAEGYSVSREKKESFPLTVTSAQKNPTAFYLCASRPTDRANYGYTFGSGTRLTVV.

The chain employs TRBV3-1 (or the pseudogene TRBV3-2) and TRBJ2-2, with 10 nucleotides matching TRBD2. The CDR3 length is 15 residues. Unmatched junction bases numbered 2, after V lost 1 base and J lost 6 bases. CDR1 and CDR2 from the germline V gene are LGHDT and YNNKEL (reference sequence). The CDR3: CASSQGGTSAGELFF. CDR3 bases: TGTGCCAGCAGCCAAGGGGGGACTAGCGCCGGGGAGCTGTTTTTT.